A selection of T cell receptor beta chains follows, all from one sample in a study of blood T cell repertoires in COVID-19. The data were produced by immunoSEQ multiplex PCR, yet TCRdb's version contains in-frame clones alone and is incomplete. The table shows roughly 80,000 clones, with about 87% occurring only once. Sequenced input: peripheral blood. The receptors originated from a human donor in a cohort sampled during active COVID-19. Each CDR3 is given with its conserved first and last residue. The D gene is left open where the match is weak. Rows may omit the clone size; those that give it use once, few, many or a size class.

v_call	cdr3_length	j_call	d_call	clone_size	cdr3_aa	cdr3_nt
TRBV9	15	TRBJ1-2	.	.	CASSVGERENYGYTF	TGTGCCAGCAGCGTAGGTGAGAGGGAGAACTATGGCTACACCTTC
TRBV4-2	17	TRBJ1-1	TRBD1	.	CASSQITQDRRNTEAFF	TGTGCCAGCAGCCAAATAACCCAGGACAGGAGGAACACTGAAGCTTTCTTT
TRBV5-1	13	TRBJ2-1	TRBD2	.	CASSLGSGAEQFF	TGCGCCAGCAGCTTGGGTAGCGGGGCTGAGCAGTTCTTC
TRBV28	15	TRBJ2-5	TRBD2	.	CASSLSGGGPETQYF	TGTGCCAGCAGTTTATCGGGGGGAGGGCCGGAGACCCAGTACTTC
TRBV30	15	TRBJ1-6	.	.	CAWSLARGDNSPLHF	TGTGCCTGGAGCCTAGCGCGGGGGGATAATTCACCCCTCCACTTT
TRBV10-3	14	TRBJ1-1	TRBD1	.	CAISAGQSLTEAFF	TGTGCCATCAGTGCGGGACAGAGCCTCACTGAAGCTTTCTTT
TRBV30	13	TRBJ2-7	.	.	CAWSDLQDSVQYF	TGTGCCTGGAGCGACTTGCAGGACTCAGTACAGTACTTC
TRBV3-1/TRBV3-2	17	TRBJ1-4	.	.	CASSQDLRGASGEKLFF	TGTGCCAGCAGCCAAGATCTTCGGGGGGCTTCGGGAGAAAAACTGTTTTTT
TRBV5-1	15	TRBJ2-7	.	once	CASSLVPGTTYEQYF	TGCGCCAGCAGCTTGGTTCCAGGGACAACTTACGAGCAGTACTTC
TRBV9	13	TRBJ2-1	.	.	CASSVGQYNEQFF	TGTGCCAGCAGCGTAGGACAGTACAATGAGCAGTTCTTC
TRBV2	22	TRBJ2-1	TRBD2	.	CASSEPREGPQKTTRSYNEQFF	TGTGCCAGCAGTGAGCCCCGGGAGGGCCCACAGAAGACAACCCGCTCCTACAATGAGCAGTTCTTC
TRBV9	15	TRBJ2-1	TRBD2	.	CASSVESRTSVYPFF	TGTGCCAGCAGCGTAGAATCCCGGACTAGCGTTTACCCGTTCTTC
TRBV2	13	TRBJ2-2	TRBD2	.	CASRTSGAGELFF	TGTGCCAGCAGGACTAGCGGCGCCGGGGAGCTGTTTTTT
TRBV4-1	17	TRBJ2-3	TRBD1	.	CASSQESRTGGSDTQYF	TGCGCCAGCAGCCAAGAATCTAGGACAGGGGGCTCAGATACGCAGTATTTT
TRBV15	13	TRBJ1-6	TRBD1	.	CATSKDRDSPLHF	TGTGCCACCAGCAAGGACAGGGATTCACCCCTCCACTTT
TRBV13	14	TRBJ2-5	TRBD2	.	CASSLVGGGETQYF	TGTGCCAGCAGCTTAGTCGGGGGGGGAGAGACCCAGTACTTC
TRBV7-9	18	TRBJ2-7	TRBD2	.	CASSLGTSGGQSSYEQYF	TGTGCCAGCAGCTTAGGGACTAGCGGGGGGCAGAGCTCCTACGAGCAGTACTTC
TRBV3-1/TRBV3-2	11	TRBJ1-5	.	.	CASGEGQPQHF	TGTGCCAGCGGGGAGGGCCAGCCCCAGCATTTT
TRBV28	14	TRBJ2-2	.	.	CASSYGSPTGELFF	TGTGCCAGCAGCTACGGGAGCCCCACCGGGGAGCTGTTTTTT
TRBV4-1	15	TRBJ2-7	TRBD2	.	CASSQAGTSDYEQYF	TGCGCCAGCAGCCAAGCAGGGACTAGCGACTACGAGCAGTACTTC
TRBV4-1	16	TRBJ1-4	.	.	CASSQGGLGYGEKLFF	TGCGCCAGCAGCCAGGGGGGGCTAGGGTATGGTGAAAAACTGTTTTTT
TRBV5-6	17	TRBJ1-6	.	.	CASSQDAPEGYNSPLHF	TGTGCCAGCAGCCAGGACGCCCCGGAGGGTTATAATTCACCCCTCCACTTT
TRBV7-6	15	TRBJ2-7	TRBD1	.	CASSLEQGVTYEQYF	TGTGCCAGCAGCTTAGAACAGGGGGTCACCTACGAGCAGTACTTC
TRBV6-1	12	TRBJ1-1	.	few	CASSESGREAFF	TGTGCCAGCAGTGAAAGTGGCAGAGAAGCTTTCTTT
TRBV4-1	12	TRBJ2-7	.	.	CASSQDGKRQYF	TGCGCCAGCAGCCAAGATGGTAAGAGGCAGTACTTC
TRBV9	15	TRBJ1-2	TRBD1	.	CASSNFQTGGGGYTF	TGTGCCAGCAGTAATTTTCAGACAGGGGGTGGAGGCTACACCTTC
TRBV11-2	15	TRBJ2-1	TRBD1	.	CASSLGTGGRNEQFF	TGTGCCAGCAGCCTAGGGACAGGGGGCCGGAATGAGCAGTTCTTC
TRBV19	16	TRBJ2-2	TRBD1	.	CASSIHRGLNTGELFF	TGTGCCAGTAGTATCCACAGGGGTCTGAACACCGGGGAGCTGTTTTTT
TRBV2	16	TRBJ2-2	TRBD2	.	CASSVLAGGRTGELFF	TGTGCCAGCAGTGTACTAGCGGGAGGGCGAACCGGGGAGCTGTTTTTT
TRBV11-3	14	TRBJ2-5	TRBD1	.	CASSLGTGGETQYF	TGTGCCAGCAGCTTAGGGACAGGGGGAGAGACCCAGTACTTC
TRBV10-3	12	TRBJ2-7	.	.	CAISGTTYEQYF	TGTGCCATCAGTGGGACTACCTACGAGCAGTACTTC
TRBV7-9	14	TRBJ1-6	.	.	CASSLSGENSPLHF	TGTGCCAGCAGCTTATCAGGGGAGAATTCACCCCTCCACTTT
TRBV6-1	14	TRBJ1-4	TRBD1	once	CASSEGTGYEKLFF	TGTGCCAGCAGTGAGGGGACAGGGTATGAAAAACTGTTTTTT
TRBV6-1	16	TRBJ1-4	TRBD1	.	CASSEGGQGPSAKLFF	TGTGCCAGCAGTGAAGGCGGACAGGGTCCCAGTGCAAAACTTTTTTTT
TRBV9	13	TRBJ1-2	TRBD1	.	CASSAWDRAGYTF	TGTGCCAGCAGCGCGTGGGACAGGGCTGGCTACACCTTC
TRBV12-3/TRBV12-4	13	TRBJ1-1	.	once	CASVLQVNTEAFF	TGTGCCAGCGTACTACAGGTTAACACTGAAGCTTTCTTT
TRBV28	13	TRBJ1-5	.	once	CASRTDGDQPQHF	TGTGCCAGCAGGACCGATGGAGATCAGCCCCAGCATTTT
TRBV7-9	13	TRBJ1-1	.	.	CASSSQGNTEAFF	TGTGCCAGCAGCTCACAGGGGAACACTGAAGCTTTCTTT
TRBV3-1/TRBV3-2	17	TRBJ2-5	TRBD1	.	CASSHYREGAIQETQYF	TGTGCCAGCAGCCATTATCGAGAGGGGGCTATCCAAGAGACCCAGTACTTC
TRBV5-4	16	TRBJ2-1	TRBD2	.	CASSSRLAGGYNEQFF	TGTGCCAGCAGCTCCCGACTAGCGGGGGGGTACAATGAGCAGTTCTTC
TRBV3-1/TRBV3-2	16	TRBJ2-7	.	.	CASSLLLARNSYEQYF	TGTGCCAGCAGCCTTTTGCTAGCCCGAAATTCCTACGAGCAGTACTTC
TRBV7-2	13	TRBJ1-2	.	.	CASSLGTYRGYTF	TGTGCCAGCAGCTTAGGGACATACCGGGGCTACACCTTC
TRBV7-6	15	TRBJ2-3	.	.	CASSLVSRGTDTQYF	TGTGCCAGCAGCTTAGTTTCCAGGGGCACAGATACGCAGTATTTT
TRBV12-3/TRBV12-4	12	TRBJ1-6	.	.	CASSRRGSVLHF	TGTGCCAGCAGCAGAAGGGGATCAGTCCTCCACTTT
TRBV29-1	15	TRBJ1-1	.	.	CSVEDPRARGPEAFF	TGCAGCGTTGAAGATCCAAGGGCCCGCGGGCCTGAAGCTTTCTTT
TRBV5-4	17	TRBJ2-1	.	.	CASTIYYGGARSNEQFF	TGTGCCAGCACCATTTACTATGGGGGGGCTCGATCTAATGAGCAGTTCTTC
TRBV20-1	18	TRBJ2-1	TRBD2	.	CSASGLAGGRGGLGEQFF	TGCAGTGCTAGTGGTCTAGCGGGGGGGCGTGGTGGTTTAGGTGAGCAGTTCTTC
TRBV18	15	TRBJ2-7	TRBD2	.	CASSPPSGSSYEQYF	TGTGCCAGCTCACCCCCTAGCGGGAGCTCCTACGAGCAGTACTTC